Listed here are 9 T cell receptor beta chains from one sample, sequenced in a study of technical replicates of blood from a handful of donors. Profiling relied on immunoSEQ multiplex PCR, and the TCRdb table lists in-frame clones only, not all of them. This table holds about 73,000 clones, 93% found once. Sequenced material: T cells isolated from PBMCs. The receptors come from a human donor in good health.

Only one count was recorded for this clone. This chain connects TRBV5-4 to TRBJ2-2; D is possibly TRBD2 (5 bases). V was cut by 2 bases and J by 3 bases, with 14 bases left in between. Germline V gene data show CDR1 as SGHNT and CDR2 as YYREEE (reference sequence). The CDR3 sequence is 16 residues long. This CDR3 is CASSFGGSVYTGELFF. In DNA form, the CDR3 reads TGTGCCAGCAGCTTCGGAGGTTCTGTTTACACCGGGGAGCTGTTTTTT.

This clone has only one observation. J is TRBJ1-5 and V is TRBV7-9; D perhaps matches TRBD1 (5 bases). V was trimmed by 5 bases and J by 8 bases, leaving 10 bases between them. This CDR3 is 12 amino acids long. CDR1 and CDR2 from the germline V gene are SEHNR and FQNEAQ (reference sequence). The CDR3 DNA is TGTGCCAGCAGCGCCGGGGGGAAGCCCCAGCATTTT. This gives the protein CASSAGGKPQHF. Together with reference TRBV7-9 and TRBJ1-5, the CDR3 gives the full variable domain: DTGVSQNPRHKITKRGQNVTFRCDPISEHNRLYWYRQTLGQGPEFLTYFQNEAQLEKSRLLSDRFSAERPKGSFSTLEIQRTEQGDSAMYLCASSAGGKPQHFGDGTRLSIL.

V usage is TRBV10-1 and J usage is TRBJ2-1, with a tentative D call TRBD2 (6 bases). Trimming removed 2 bases at V and 0 bases at J, with 8 bases between. The germline V gene has CDR1 WNHNN and CDR2 SYGVQD (reference sequence). The CDR3 sequence is 15 residues long. The chain's CDR3 is CASSEAGSSYNEQFF. The DNA of the CDR3 is TGCGCCAGCAGTGAGGCGGGAAGCTCCTACAATGAGCAGTTCTTC.

V gene TRBV25-1 combines with J gene TRBJ2-1; the match to TRBD2 covers 8 bases. V dropped 7 bases and J dropped 8; count of bases not matched to a gene: 13. The V gene's germline CDR1 is MGHDK and CDR2 SYGVNS. This CDR3 region has 15 residues. Here the CDR3 reads CASIKSGGVLDEQFF. The CDR3 DNA sequence: TGTGCCAGCATCAAAAGCGGGGGAGTTTTGGATGAGCAGTTCTTC.

This sequence joins TRBV30 and TRBJ2-7; D uncertain. V was trimmed by 3 bases and J by 1 base, leaving 13 bases between them. This CDR3 is 14 amino acids long. CDR1 and CDR2 from the germline V gene are GTSNPN and SVGIG (reference sequence). The CDR3 protein is CAWRKAVRSYEQYF. CDR3 coding DNA: TGTGCCTGGAGAAAGGCAGTGAGGTCCTACGAGCAGTACTTC. The whole variable domain, remainder taken from reference TRBV30 and TRBJ2-7, is SQTIHQWPATLVQPVGSPLSLECTVEGTSNPNLYWYRQAAGRGLQLLFYSVGIGQISSEVPQNLSASRPQDRQFILSSKKLLLSDSGFYLCAWRKAVRSYEQYFGPGTRLTVT.

This chain joins TRBV10-1 and TRBJ2-7; D is unresolved. V was cut by 8 bases and J by 3 bases, with 5 bases left in between. The germline CDR1 and CDR2 sequences are WNHNN and SYGVQD (reference sequence). CDR3 length: 10 residues. CDR3 coding DNA: TGCGCCAGCGGAGACTACGAGCAGTACTTC. Its translation is CASGDYEQYF.

This clone occurred a few times. This chain joins TRBV6-1 and TRBJ1-5; D unresolved. V gave up 3 bases and J gave up 6 bases, with 18 bases separating them. Germline-derived CDR1 and CDR2 are MNHNS and SASEGT. The CDR3 loop spans 16 amino acids. The CDR3 loop reads CASSEAPGGRGQPQHF. In DNA, the CDR3 is TGTGCCAGCAGTGAGGCCCCTGGAGGGAGAGGTCAGCCCCAGCATTTT.

The rearrangement links TRBV11-2 to TRBJ1-6; D perhaps matches TRBD1 (5 bases). The V and J ends lost 5 bases and 10 bases respectively, with 9 bases between them. Germline V gene data show CDR1 as SGHAT and CDR2 as FQNNGV. The CDR3 has 12 amino acids. CDR3 region: CASSGGDSPLHF. For the CDR3, the DNA is TGTGCCAGCAGCGGGGGGGACTCACCCCTCCACTTT.

This chain joins TRBV10-3 and TRBJ2-3; 9 bases match TRBD2. This CDR3 is built from 15 residues. Germline CDR1 is ENHRY and CDR2 is SYGVKD. J lost 4 bases, V lost 4 bases, and 6 bases had no gene match. This CDR3 reads CAISGGLAGADTQYF. The CDR3 nucleotides are TGTGCCATCAGTGGGGGACTAGCCGGAGCAGATACGCAGTATTTT.